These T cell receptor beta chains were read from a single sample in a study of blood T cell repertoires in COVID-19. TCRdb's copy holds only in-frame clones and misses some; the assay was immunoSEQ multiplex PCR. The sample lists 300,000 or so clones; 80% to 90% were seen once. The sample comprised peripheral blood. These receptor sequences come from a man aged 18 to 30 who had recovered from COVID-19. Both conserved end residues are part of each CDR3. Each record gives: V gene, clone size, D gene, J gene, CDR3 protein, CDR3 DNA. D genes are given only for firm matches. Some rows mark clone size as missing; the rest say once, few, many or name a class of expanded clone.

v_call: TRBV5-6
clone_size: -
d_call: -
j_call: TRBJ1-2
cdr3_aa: CASSLTGGAEGTF
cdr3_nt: TGTGCCAGCAGCTTGACGGGGGGCGCGGAAGGCACCTTC

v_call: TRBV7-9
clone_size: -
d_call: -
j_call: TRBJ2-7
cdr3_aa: CASSLMSSYEQYF
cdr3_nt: TGTGCCAGCAGCTTAATGTCTTCCTACGAGCAGTACTTC

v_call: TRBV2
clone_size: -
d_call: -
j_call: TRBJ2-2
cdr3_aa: CASSDGTGLTNTGELFF
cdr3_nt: TGTGCCAGCAGTGACGGTACGGGACTTACCAACACCGGGGAGCTGTTTTTT

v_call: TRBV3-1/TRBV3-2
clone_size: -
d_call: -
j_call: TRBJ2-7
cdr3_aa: CASSPLQGYEQYF
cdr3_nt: TGTGCCAGCAGCCCCCTACAGGGCTACGAGCAGTACTTC

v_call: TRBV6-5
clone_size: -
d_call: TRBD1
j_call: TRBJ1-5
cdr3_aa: CASKSGTDNQPQHF
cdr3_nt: TGTGCCAGCAAATCCGGGACAGACAATCAGCCCCAGCATTTT

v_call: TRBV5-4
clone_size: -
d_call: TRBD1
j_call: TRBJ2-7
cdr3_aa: CASSSDSGTVYEQYF
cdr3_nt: TGTGCCAGCAGCTCGGACTCCGGGACAGTCTACGAGCAGTACTTC

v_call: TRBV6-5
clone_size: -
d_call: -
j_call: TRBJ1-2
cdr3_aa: CASSSGDLAYGYTF
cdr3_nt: TGTGCCAGCAGTTCAGGGGATCTCGCCTATGGCTACACCTTC

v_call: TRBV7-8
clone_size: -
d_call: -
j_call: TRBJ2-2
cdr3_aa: CASSLSPSRAPTGELFF
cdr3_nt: TGTGCCAGCAGCTTATCCCCATCGCGGGCTCCCACCGGGGAGCTGTTTTTT

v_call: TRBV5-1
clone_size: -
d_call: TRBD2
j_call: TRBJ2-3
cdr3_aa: CASSWAWTSGRRDTQYF
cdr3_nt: TGCGCCAGCAGCTGGGCTTGGACTAGCGGGAGACGAGATACGCAGTATTTT

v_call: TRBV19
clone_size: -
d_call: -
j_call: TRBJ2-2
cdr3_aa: CASSIRVQDTGELFF
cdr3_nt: TGTGCCAGTAGTATACGTGTACAGGACACCGGGGAGCTGTTTTTT

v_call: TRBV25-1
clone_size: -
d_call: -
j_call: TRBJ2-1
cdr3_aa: CASSPRPGEQFF
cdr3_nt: TGTGCCAGCAGTCCACGTCCGGGTGAGCAGTTCTTC

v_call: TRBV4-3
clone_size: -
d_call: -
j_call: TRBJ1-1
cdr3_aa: CASSQMQRVGDTEAFF
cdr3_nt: TGCGCCAGCAGCCAAATGCAACGCGTCGGGGACACTGAAGCTTTCTTT

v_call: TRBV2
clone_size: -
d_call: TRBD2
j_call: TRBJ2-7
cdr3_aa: CASSEALAGALSSYEQYF
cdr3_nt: TGTGCCAGCAGTGAAGCCCTAGCGGGGGCCCTGAGCTCCTACGAGCAGTACTTC

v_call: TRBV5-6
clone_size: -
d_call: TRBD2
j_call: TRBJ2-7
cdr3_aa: CASSLRTSGRASKSEQYF
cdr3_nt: TGTGCCAGCAGCCTGAGGACTAGCGGGAGGGCCTCCAAGAGTGAGCAGTACTTC

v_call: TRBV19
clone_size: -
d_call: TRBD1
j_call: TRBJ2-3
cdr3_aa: CASSIDQGAVDTQYF
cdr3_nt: TGTGCCAGTAGTATAGATCAGGGGGCGGTAGATACGCAGTATTTT

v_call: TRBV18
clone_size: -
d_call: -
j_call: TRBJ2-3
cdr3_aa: CASSRPQTDTQYF
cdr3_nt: TGTGCCAGCTCACGGCCACAGACAGATACGCAGTATTTT

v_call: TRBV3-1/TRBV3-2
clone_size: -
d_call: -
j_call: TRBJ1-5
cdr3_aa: CASSQDHTGLQPQHF
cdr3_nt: TGTGCCAGCAGCCAAGACCACACAGGGTTACAGCCCCAGCATTTT

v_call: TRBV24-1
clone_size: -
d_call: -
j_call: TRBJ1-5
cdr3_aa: CATSDRSGQPQHF
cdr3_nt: TGTGCCACCAGTGACCGTTCGGGGCAGCCCCAGCATTTT

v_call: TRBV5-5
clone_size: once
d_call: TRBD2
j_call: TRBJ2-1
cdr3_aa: CASSFRTSGGNEQFF
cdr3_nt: TGTGCCAGCAGCTTTAGGACTAGCGGGGGAAATGAGCAGTTCTTC

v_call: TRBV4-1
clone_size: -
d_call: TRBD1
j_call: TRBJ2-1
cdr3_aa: CASSPQPGQGYNEQFF
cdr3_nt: TGCGCCAGCAGCCCCCAACCGGGACAGGGGTACAATGAGCAGTTCTTC

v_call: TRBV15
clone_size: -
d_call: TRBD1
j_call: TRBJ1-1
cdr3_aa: CATSMGQPNTEAFF
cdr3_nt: TGTGCCACCAGCATGGGACAGCCGAACACTGAAGCTTTCTTT

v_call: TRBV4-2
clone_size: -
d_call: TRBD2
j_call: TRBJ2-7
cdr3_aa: CASSQDKGMGASGGSYEQYF
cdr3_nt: TGTGCCAGCAGCCAAGATAAGGGGATGGGGGCTAGCGGGGGCTCCTACGAGCAGTACTTC

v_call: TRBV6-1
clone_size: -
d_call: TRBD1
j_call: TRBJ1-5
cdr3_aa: CASSEIVQGEQPQHF
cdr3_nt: TGTGCCAGCAGTGAAATTGTCCAGGGGGAACAGCCCCAGCATTTT

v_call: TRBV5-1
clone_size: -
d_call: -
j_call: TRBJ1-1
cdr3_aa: CASTPENYRTEAFF
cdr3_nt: TGCGCCAGCACTCCGGAAAACTATCGCACTGAAGCTTTCTTT

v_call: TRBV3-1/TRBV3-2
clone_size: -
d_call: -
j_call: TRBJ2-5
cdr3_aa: CASLETGTQYF
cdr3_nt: TGTGCCAGCTTAGAGACAGGGACCCAGTACTTC

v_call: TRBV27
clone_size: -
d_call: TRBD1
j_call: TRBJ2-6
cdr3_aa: CASSPARQGALRRGGANVLTF
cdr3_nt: TGTGCCAGCAGTCCGGCCCGACAGGGGGCTCTCAGGCGAGGTGGGGCCAACGTCCTGACTTTC

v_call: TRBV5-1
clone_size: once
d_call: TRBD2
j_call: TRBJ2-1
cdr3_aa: CASSRIRTSGGASYNEQFF
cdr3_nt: TGCGCCAGCAGCCGAATCAGGACTAGCGGGGGGGCGTCCTACAATGAGCAGTTCTTC

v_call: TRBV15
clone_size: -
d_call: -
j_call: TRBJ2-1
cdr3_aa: CATRSRTGANEQFF
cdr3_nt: TGTGCCACCAGATCTCGGACGGGAGCCAATGAGCAGTTCTTC

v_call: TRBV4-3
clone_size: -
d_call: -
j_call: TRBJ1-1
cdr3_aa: CASSQQLGGEGTEAFF
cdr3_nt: TGCGCCAGCAGCCAACAACTTGGGGGCGAGGGGACTGAAGCTTTCTTT

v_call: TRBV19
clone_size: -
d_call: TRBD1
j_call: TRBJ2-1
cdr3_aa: CASSWDRTYNEQFF
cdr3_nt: TGTGCCAGTAGTTGGGACAGGACCTACAATGAGCAGTTCTTC

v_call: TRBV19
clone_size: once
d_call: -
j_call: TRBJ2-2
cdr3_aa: CASSIQGINTGELFF
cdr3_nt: TGTGCCAGTAGTATACAGGGAATTAACACCGGGGAGCTGTTTTTT

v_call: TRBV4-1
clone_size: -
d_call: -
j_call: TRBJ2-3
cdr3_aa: CASSQVQDTDTQYF
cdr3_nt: TGCGCCAGCAGCCAAGTACAGGACACAGATACGCAGTATTTT

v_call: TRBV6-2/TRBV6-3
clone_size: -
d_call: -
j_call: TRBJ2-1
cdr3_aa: CASSYPQNEQFF
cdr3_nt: TGTGCCAGCAGTTACCCCCAGAATGAGCAGTTCTTC

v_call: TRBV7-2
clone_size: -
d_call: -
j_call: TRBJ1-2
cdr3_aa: CASSPQTGLPFYGYTF
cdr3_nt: TGTGCCAGCAGCCCCCAGACAGGTCTACCTTTCTATGGCTACACCTTC

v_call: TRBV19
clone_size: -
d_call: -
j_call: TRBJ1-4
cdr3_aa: CASSANSPGTRREKLFF
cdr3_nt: TGTGCCAGTAGCGCTAACTCTCCGGGAACACGGCGAGAAAAACTGTTTTTT

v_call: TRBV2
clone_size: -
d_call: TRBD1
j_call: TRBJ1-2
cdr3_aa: CASSEQGARGYTF
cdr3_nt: TGTGCCAGCAGTGAACAGGGGGCGCGGGGCTACACCTTC

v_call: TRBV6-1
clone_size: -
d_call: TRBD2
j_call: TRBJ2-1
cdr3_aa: CASSEAGASGSLDEQFF
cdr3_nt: TGTGCCAGCAGTGAAGCAGGGGCTAGCGGGAGTCTTGATGAGCAGTTCTTC

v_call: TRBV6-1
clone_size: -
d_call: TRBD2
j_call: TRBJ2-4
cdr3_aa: CASSEYPGTSGGNIQYF
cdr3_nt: TGTGCCAGCAGTGAATACCCCGGGACTAGCGGCGGAAACATTCAGTACTTC

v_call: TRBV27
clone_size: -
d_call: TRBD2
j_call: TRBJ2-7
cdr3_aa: CASSLGLAGDEQYF
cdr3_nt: TGTGCCAGCAGTTTGGGACTAGCGGGAGACGAGCAGTACTTC

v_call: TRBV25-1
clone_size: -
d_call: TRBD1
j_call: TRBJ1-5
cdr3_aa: CASMGQHGQPQHF
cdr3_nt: TGTGCCAGCATGGGACAGCACGGTCAGCCCCAGCATTTT

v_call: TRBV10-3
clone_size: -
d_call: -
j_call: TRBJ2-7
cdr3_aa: CAISEGGYEQYF
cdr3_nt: TGTGCCATCAGTGAAGGGGGCTACGAGCAGTACTTC

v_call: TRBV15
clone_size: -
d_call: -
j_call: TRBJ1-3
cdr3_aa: CATSRDLASSGNTIYF
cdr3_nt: TGTGCCACCAGCAGAGATCTCGCTAGCTCTGGAAACACCATATATTTT

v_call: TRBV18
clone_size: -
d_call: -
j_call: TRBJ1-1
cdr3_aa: CASSATGARNTEAFF
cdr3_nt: TGTGCCAGCTCAGCTACTGGGGCGCGGAACACTGAAGCTTTCTTT

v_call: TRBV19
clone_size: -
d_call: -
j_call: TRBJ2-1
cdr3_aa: CASSRSQYEQFF
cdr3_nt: TGTGCCAGTAGCCGATCGCAGTATGAGCAGTTCTTC

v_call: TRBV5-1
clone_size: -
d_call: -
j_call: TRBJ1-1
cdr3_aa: CASSLGGRTNTEAFF
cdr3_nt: TGCGCCAGCAGCTTGGGGGGCCGGACGAACACTGAAGCTTTCTTT

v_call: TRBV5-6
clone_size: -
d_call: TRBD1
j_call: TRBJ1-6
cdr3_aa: CASSLNRGDSPLHF
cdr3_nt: TGTGCCAGCAGCTTGAACAGGGGTGATTCACCCCTCCACTTT

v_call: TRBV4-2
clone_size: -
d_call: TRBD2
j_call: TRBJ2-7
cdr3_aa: CASSQLAGADEQYF
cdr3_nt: TGTGCCAGCAGCCAACTAGCGGGAGCAGACGAGCAGTACTTC